The TCR beta chain under discussion was sequenced for a study of PD-L1 blockade in urothelial cancer. Study in general: About 90% of the roughly 30 patients were men who had bladder-origin urothelial cancer.

Documented time point: peripheral blood 6 weeks after treatment start. Enrolled patients showed locally advanced or metastatic urothelial carcinoma. The repertoire was sequenced with immunoSEQ multiplex PCR; TCRdb's copy has only in-frame clones and lacks some. The sample carries around 49,000 clones, about four fifths recorded once. The receptor was derived from a man aged 55-75 years with urothelial cancer. The specimen was PBMCs, collected around atezolizumab (anti-PD-L1) treatment.

The CDR3 DNA is TGCGCCAGCAGCTTAACCGGGACTAGTAAATACGAGCAGTACTTC. It yields the protein CASSLTGTSKYEQYF. The chain combines TRBV5-1 with TRBJ2-7, with TRBD2 matching over 8 bases. The germline V gene encodes CDR1 SGHRS and CDR2 YFSETQ. This CDR3 contains 15 residues. V gave up 2 bases and J gave up 4 bases; unmatched junction bases: 8. Full variable domain (rest looked up from reference TRBV5-1 and TRBJ2-7): KAGVTQTPRYLIKTRGQQVTLSCSPISGHRSVSWYQQTPGQGLQFLFEYFSETQRNKGNFPGRFSGRQFSNSRSEMNVSTLELGDSALYLCASSLTGTSKYEQYFGPGTRLTVT.